This is a list of T cell receptor beta chains from one sample in a study of T cell responses to AZD1222 COVID-19 vaccine. Profiling relied on immunoSEQ multiplex PCR, and the TCRdb table lists in-frame clones only, not all of them. The sample shows under 120,000 clones, roughly 90% of them seen only once. Sequences were derived from peripheral blood, sampled on day 0 of AZD1222 vaccination. The receptors shown here come from an adult in good health. Each CDR3 is given with its conserved first and last residue. A D gene is named only where the DNA matches it firmly. Size is stated for part of the rows, as once, few or many counts, or as a class when the clone is expanded.

CDR3: CASSLDVTRMETQYF
DNA: TGTGCCAGCAGCTTAGACGTCACACGTATGGAGACCCAGTACTTC
J: TRBJ2-5
D: .
V: TRBV7-2
size: .

CDR3: CASNFPGANVLTF
DNA: TGTGCCAGCAATTTTCCTGGGGCCAACGTCCTGACTTTC
J: TRBJ2-6
D: .
V: TRBV9
size: .

CDR3: CASRSHNEQFF
DNA: TGTGCCAGCAGAAGCCACAATGAGCAGTTCTTC
J: TRBJ2-1
D: .
V: TRBV6-5
size: .

CDR3: CASSLRAARDTDTQYF
DNA: TGTGCCAGCAGCTTACGGGCAGCCAGGGACACAGATACGCAGTATTTT
J: TRBJ2-3
D: .
V: TRBV7-9
size: .

CDR3: CASSFLGGGSSYNEQFF
DNA: TGTGCCAGCAGCTTCCTTGGCGGAGGGAGCTCCTACAATGAGCAGTTCTTC
J: TRBJ2-1
D: .
V: TRBV7-8
size: .

CDR3: CASSERSTDTQYF
DNA: TGTGCCAGCAGTGAACGGAGCACAGATACGCAGTATTTT
J: TRBJ2-3
D: .
V: TRBV6-1
size: few

CDR3: CASSQERLAGPDEQFF
DNA: TGCGCCAGCAGCCAAGAAAGGCTAGCGGGACCTGATGAGCAGTTCTTC
J: TRBJ2-1
D: TRBD2
V: TRBV4-1
size: .

CDR3: CASSSGTSGSYEQYF
DNA: TGTGCCAGCAGTTCAGGAACTAGCGGGAGTTACGAGCAGTACTTC
J: TRBJ2-7
D: TRBD2
V: TRBV28
size: .

CDR3: CASSSALSMTNYGYTF
DNA: TGTGCCAGCAGCTCGGCGTTGAGCATGACCAACTATGGCTACACCTTC
J: TRBJ1-2
D: .
V: TRBV5-6
size: .

CDR3: CASSLTGNTIYF
DNA: TGTGCCAGCAGCCTAACAGGAAACACCATATATTTT
J: TRBJ1-3
D: .
V: TRBV3-1/TRBV3-2
size: .

CDR3: CASSGTPLWEQYF
DNA: TGTGCCAGCAGCGGGACACCGCTTTGGGAGCAGTACTTC
J: TRBJ2-7
D: .
V: TRBV7-8
size: .

CDR3: CASSVPGQTEAFF
DNA: TGTGCCAGCAGCGTCCCGGGACAAACCGAAGCTTTCTTT
J: TRBJ1-1
D: .
V: TRBV7-2
size: .

CDR3: CASSSSTRDEQFF
DNA: TGTGCCAGCAGCTCCTCGACTAGAGATGAGCAGTTCTTC
J: TRBJ2-1
D: .
V: TRBV9
size: .

CDR3: CASSSETSRDTQYF
DNA: TGCGCCAGCAGCTCGGAGACTAGCCGGGATACGCAGTATTTT
J: TRBJ2-3
D: TRBD2
V: TRBV5-1
size: .

CDR3: CAISDLGGGRETQYF
DNA: TGTGCCATCAGTGATTTGGGAGGCGGACGAGAGACCCAGTACTTC
J: TRBJ2-5
D: .
V: TRBV10-3
size: few

CDR3: CASSPESGSGHEQYF
DNA: TGTGCCAGCTCACCTGAAAGCGGGAGTGGCCACGAGCAGTACTTC
J: TRBJ2-7
D: TRBD2
V: TRBV18
size: .

CDR3: CASSSSRDRNEQYF
DNA: TGTGCCAGCAGCTCGTCCCGGGACAGGAACGAGCAGTACTTC
J: TRBJ2-7
D: TRBD1
V: TRBV7-2
size: .

CDR3: CASRAESGYYGYTF
DNA: TGTGCCAGTAGGGCGGAATCTGGCTACTATGGCTACACCTTC
J: TRBJ1-2
D: .
V: TRBV19
size: .

CDR3: CASSLEQGQETQYF
DNA: TGTGCCAGCAGCTTAGAACAGGGTCAGGAGACCCAGTACTTC
J: TRBJ2-5
D: .
V: TRBV7-2
size: few

CDR3: CASSVGIHATNEKLFF
DNA: TGTGCCAGCAGCGTAGGGATTCACGCAACTAATGAAAAACTGTTTTTT
J: TRBJ1-4
D: .
V: TRBV9
size: .